The next 3 T cell receptor beta chains were all read from a single sample in a study of T cells in women clearing cervical HPV infection (dated by TCRdb to 2016 to 2019). Preparation of the library involved the immunoSEQ multiplex PCR assay. TCRdb mirrors the immuneACCESS table, restricted to in-frame sequences. Some clones are absent from its copies; in checked studies, under half trace to an unresolved V gene, and the reason for the others is unknown. The table held for this sample gives approximately 41,000 clones. 6.5% to 8.5% of the sample rests with the top ten. The sample taken for sequencing was blood buffy coat. The receptors stem from a woman between 18 and 69 years old with a cervical HPV16 infection that either progressed to CIN3+ or cleared (not recorded which).

As regards this clone: Read data end 3 residues before the CDR3 end; the end is taken from the germline J gene. The chain links TRBV14 to TRBJ2-3; 7 positions match TRBD1. J lost 2 bases, V lost 1 base, and 3 bases had no gene match. CDR1 and CDR2 from the germline V gene are SGHDN and FVKESK. CDR3 length: 15 amino acids. CDR3 protein: CASSQADRVTDTQYF. Incomplete CDR3 DNA: TGTGCCAGCAGCCAAGCTGACAGGGTCACAGATACG.

CDR3 amino acids: CASSAGPRQPQHF. The sequenced CDR3 bases are TGTGCCAGCAGTGCAGGGCCTAGGCAGCCC. The chain uses TRBV2 and TRBJ1-5; TRBD1 might be the D (5 bases). The read terminates 3 residues before the CDR3 end, so the remaining end is supplied by the germline J gene. CDR1 and CDR2 from the germline V gene are SNHLY and FYNNEI. Trimming cost V 4 bases and J 7 bases, with 11 bases left between them. This CDR3 region has 13 residues.

A note on this clone: The read terminates 3 residues ahead of where the CDR3 ends, so the germline J gene completes it. The chain couples TRBV2 to TRBJ1-5; a possible D gene is TRBD1 (6 bases). Trimming left V 3 bases short and J 1 base short, with 13 bases between. The CDR3 is 16 amino acids. Per germline, CDR1 SNHLY and CDR2 FYNNEI. The CDR3 sequence: CASSDGTGPSNQPQHF. The covered CDR3 bases are TGTGCCAGCAGTGACGGTACAGGGCCGAGCAATCAGCCC.